This T cell receptor beta chain was documented in a study of cytomegalovirus exposure and HLA in healthy donors. Study context: Caucasian-associated ancestry cluster membership applied to approximately 80% of several hundred genotyped donors.

13 Jbeta primers and 60 Vbeta primers were used for the PCR. Clones were sequenced by immunoSEQ multiplex PCR, and TCRdb holds only the in-frame ones, with some missing. The table shows 160,000 or so clones, with 70% to 80% occurring only once. The CDR3 sequence is 14 residues long. Germline-derived CDR1 and CDR2 are GTSNPN and SVGIG (reference sequence). V lost 0 bases to trimming and J lost 7 bases, with 16 bases between them. Findings and limits, study-wide: In a later analysis, TCR beta V- and J-gene trimming showed a link to a missense DCLRE1C variant. According to reports, the classifier identified cytomegalovirus status with high specificity and sensitivity.

Remarks on this clone: What it binds is not known.

Sequences were obtained from PBMCs. The chain joins TRBV30 to TRBJ2-7; D is perhaps TRBD1 (5 bases). This receptor was taken from a man under 40 in good health and CMV-seronegative. CDR3 protein: CAWSVRQGWTEQYF. The CDR3 DNA sequence: TGTGCCTGGAGTGTACGGCAGGGTTGGACGGAGCAGTACTTC. The complete variable domain, with remaining parts taken from reference TRBV30 and TRBJ2-7, reads SQTIHQWPATLVQPVGSPLSLECTVEGTSNPNLYWYRQAAGRGLQLLFYSVGIGQISSEVPQNLSASRPQDRQFILSSKKLLLSDSGFYLCAWSVRQGWTEQYFGPGTRLTVT.